Reported below is one T cell receptor (beta chain). Antigen specificity is unknown. Some clones are missing from TCRdb's copy, which holds only in-frame ones; the method was immunoSEQ multiplex PCR. The sample contains more than 300,000 clones, 85% to 90% of which appear only once. This record comes from a study of Ad26.COV2.S vaccination and SARS-CoV-2 variants. The study, taken as a whole, reports: TCR breadth and depth analyses may have underestimated total T cell responses.

The treatment is: some 20 received Ad26.COV2.S at low or high dose, single or two shots; about 5 received placebo; per-sample allocation not given. At day 63 after the first vaccine or placebo injection, samples were drawn. Whoever gave the sample was an adult aged 18-55 years in Boston. This CDR3 region has 14 residues. Germline-derived CDR1 and CDR2 are LNHNV and YYDKDF (reference sequence). After removal of 4 bases from V and 6 bases from J, the junction contained 5 bases not matched to a gene. This receptor was identified in a person aged 18-60 years who received the Ad26.COV2.S COVID-19 vaccine or a placebo. The sample consisted of peripheral blood, taken in a trial of Ad26.COV2.S vaccine versus placebo. The V and J genes are TRBV15 and TRBJ2-3; 9 nucleotides align to TRBD1. CDR3 sequence: CATSTGQGTDTQYF. The CDR3 coding sequence is TGTGCCACCAGCACCGGACAGGGGACGGATACGCAGTATTTT. Full variable domain (missing parts from reference TRBV15 and TRBJ2-3): DAMVIQNPRYQVTQFGKPVTLSCSQTLNHNVMYWYQQKSSQAPKLLFHYYDKDFNNEADTPDNFQSRRPNTSFCFLDIRSPGLGDTAMYLCATSTGQGTDTQYFGPGTRLTVL.